These 30 T cell receptor beta chains share one sample of origin, sequenced in a study of CD8 T cells in Susac syndrome. When the RNA was reverse transcribed, random hexamers were used with an input of roughly 0.45 to 1 ug. Using its own MiXCR run on the immunoSEQ multiplex PCR reads, TCRdb lists one record per CDR3 protein. The sample contains approximately 100,000 distinct CDR3 sequences, 92% of which appear only once. Sequencing was performed on CD8+ T cells from PBMCs. The source is a human donor in good health.

The gene calls are TRBV6-5 and TRBJ2-1, with 11 bases fitting TRBD2. V was clipped by 2 bases and J by 7 bases; unmatched bases: 13. CDR1 and CDR2 (germline): MNHEY, SVGAGI. The CDR3 runs to 18 residues. The CDR3 sequence is CASSYRETSGAKGNEQFF. CDR3 nucleotides: TGTGCCAGCAGTTACCGGGAGACTAGCGGGGCTAAGGGGAATGAGCAGTTCTTC.

DNA for the CDR3: TGTGCCAGCAGCTCCGGGACTAGCGGGAGCGGGCTTGAGCAGTTCTTC. Protein sequence: CASSSGTSGSGLEQFF. The chain employs TRBV7-7 and TRBJ2-1, with 14 bases that match TRBD2. Germline lookup yields CDR1 SSHAT and CDR2 FNYEAQ (reference sequence). This CDR3 is 16 amino acids long. Losses at the gene ends were 4 bases for V and 9 bases for J; bases not matched to a gene: 8.

Turning to this clonotype: An end of the junction does not agree with germline; a read error may underlie this. The chain has TRBV2 and TRBJ2-5; D perhaps matches TRBD2 (5 bases). The CDR3 totals 14 residues. Germline CDR1 SNHLY, CDR2 FYNNEI. As DNA, the CDR3 is TGTGCCAGCAGTATTCATGGCGGAGAGAGAACCGGGATCTTC. Residues: CASSIHGGERTGIF. Variable domain in full (rest from reference TRBV2 and TRBJ2-5): EPEVTQTPSHQVTQMGQEVILRCVPISNHLYFYWYRQILGQKVEFLVSFYNNEISEKSEIFDDQFSVERPDGSNFTLKIRSTKLEDSAMYFCASSIHGGERTGIFGPGTRLLVL.

This clonotype has a single count. The V and J genes are TRBV6-2 or TRBV6-3 and TRBJ2-2, with 9 nucleotides matching TRBD2. Germline V gene lookup returns CDR1 MNHEY and CDR2 SVGEGT. The CDR3 extends over 16 amino acids. Germline trimming cut 3 bases from V and 2 bases from J; bases unmatched to any gene: 4. The CDR3 reads CASSYGAGGNTGELFF. The CDR3 nucleotides read TGTGCCAGCAGTTATGGAGCGGGGGGTAACACCGGGGAGCTGTTTTTT.

The rearrangement uses TRBV15 and TRBJ2-5; D gene unclear. V dropped 2 bases and J dropped 2 bases, with 6 bases sitting between them. Per germline, CDR1 LNHNV and CDR2 YYDKDF (reference sequence). The CDR3 is 13 amino acids. CDR3 bases: TGTGCCACCAGCAGATATGGGCAAGAGACCCAGTACTTC. Protein sequence: CATSRYGQETQYF.

The chain couples TRBV5-1 to TRBJ1-1; 7 nucleotides line up with TRBD1. V lost 9 bases to trimming and J lost 0 bases; unmatched junction nucleotides: 8. Germline CDR1 SGHRS, CDR2 YFSETQ. This CDR3 region has 14 residues. The CDR3 region has the DNA TGCGCCACAAAGACAGGGCAGATGAACACTGAAGCTTTCTTT. Translation: CATKTGQMNTEAFF.

The V call is TRBV9, the J call TRBJ2-1; 9 positions agree with TRBD2. The germline V gene encodes CDR1 SGDLS and CDR2 YYNGEE. Trimming took 0 bases from V and 9 from J; bases not matched to a gene: 13. The CDR3 contains 17 residues. CDR3 region: CASSVVPSGRPEGEQFF. The CDR3 DNA reads as TGTGCCAGCAGCGTAGTACCCAGCGGGAGGCCCGAAGGTGAGCAGTTCTTC.

This clonotype came up once. The chain uses TRBV18 and TRBJ2-2; 7 nucleotides agree with TRBD1. CDR1 is KGHSH, CDR2 LQKENI, per germline. The CDR3 totals 15 residues. J was trimmed by 8 bases and V by 4 bases; bases with no gene match: 10. The CDR3 protein is CASSLNRDSRGELFF. Written as DNA, the CDR3 is TGTGCCAGCTCACTGAACCGGGACAGCAGAGGGGAGCTGTTTTTT.

This clonotype was recorded only once. This chain uses TRBV29-1 with TRBJ2-7; no clear D. The CDR3 consists of 15 residues. With 0 bases removed from V and 0 bases from J, the gap between germline ends came to 12 bases. Germline CDR1 SQVTM, CDR2 ANQGSEA. The CDR3 region has the DNA TGCAGCGTTGAAGATCCAGTTACAAGCTCCTACGAGCAGTACTTC. It yields the protein CSVEDPVTSSYEQYF.

This clonotype was observed a few times. The rearrangement joins TRBV7-2 to TRBJ2-7, with D perhaps TRBD2 (5 bases). The germline V gene has CDR1 SGHTA and CDR2 FQGNSA. V was cut by 5 bases and J by 7 bases, with 12 bases left in between. This CDR3 comprises 12 residues. CDR3 in DNA: TGTGCCAGCAGCCTGACTGGCGGGGAGCAGTACTTC. Amino acids: CASSLTGGEQYF.

The CDR3 reads CASSKDPGTAYNEQFF. The CDR3, as DNA: TGTGCCAGCAGCAAGGATCCGGGGACGGCCTACAATGAGCAGTTCTTC. The chain recombines TRBV6-1 with TRBJ2-1; possibly TRBD1 or TRBD2 for D (5 bases each). Looked up from germline, CDR1 is MNHNS and CDR2 is SASEGT. The CDR3 is 16 amino acids. The V end lost 6 bases, the J end lost 2 bases, and 17 bases lay between the germline ends.

This clonotype was observed a single time. The rearrangement links TRBV6-5 to TRBJ1-1; D is unclear. Per germline, CDR1 MNHEY and CDR2 SVGAGI. This CDR3 region has 15 residues. The V gene lost 7 bases and the J gene lost 10 bases, with 25 bases spanning the gap. CDR3 sequence (DNA): TGTGCCAGCACCAAAAGCGAGGGTTCGTTGTTTGCAGCTTTCTTT. Protein product: CASTKSEGSLFAAFF.

This rearrangement joins TRBV7-2 to TRBJ1-2; no reliable D call. V gave up 2 bases and J gave up 0 bases, with 7 bases separating them. Germline V lookup: CDR1 SGHTA, CDR2 FQGNSA. The CDR3 contains 14 residues. CDR3 protein: CASSLKSSNYGYTF. Written as DNA, the CDR3 is TGTGCCAGCAGCTTAAAGAGCTCTAACTATGGCTACACCTTC.

This sequence joins TRBV6-1 and TRBJ2-7; no clear D gene. Germline V gene data show CDR1 as MNHNS and CDR2 as SASEGT. The CDR3 runs 15 residues. Trimming cost V 6 bases and J 3 bases, with 18 bases left between them. CDR3 region: CASSESLDLYYEQYF. The CDR3 DNA follows: TGTGCCAGCAGCGAGTCCCTCGACCTGTACTACGAGCAGTACTTC.

The chain has TRBV5-6 and TRBJ2-2, with a possible D match to TRBD1 (6 bases). The CDR3 runs to 14 residues. V dropped 4 bases and J dropped 3 bases, with 10 bases sitting between them. Germline CDR1 is SGHDT and CDR2 is YYEEEE. DNA of the CDR3: TGTGCCAGCAGCGCACAGGGTTACACCGGGGAGCTGTTTTTT. Encoded protein: CASSAQGYTGELFF.

The rearrangement uses TRBV7-6 and TRBJ1-1; no clear D gene. This CDR3 spans 15 amino acids. V gave up 5 bases and J gave up 1 base, with 14 bases separating them. CDR1 is SGHVS, CDR2 FNYEAQ, per germline. The CDR3 sequence is CASSPSLDGNTEAFF. The DNA of the CDR3 is TGTGCCAGCAGCCCGTCTTTGGACGGGAACACTGAAGCTTTCTTT.

The chain carries TRBV20-1 and TRBJ2-5, with 7 bases that match TRBD2. CDR3 size: 16 residues. With V trimmed by 5 bases and J by 5 bases, 17 bases remained unmatched. Germline values: CDR1 DFQATT, CDR2 SNEGSKA (reference sequence). The CDR3 DNA is TGCAGTGCTCAGATCCCTAGCGGCATGGGGAGGGAGACCCAGTACTTC. Translation: CSAQIPSGMGRETQYF.

The CDR3 DNA follows: TGCAGTGCTGCCCGACGGATAAGGACGAGCACCGGGGAGCTGTTTTTT. Translating gives CSAARRIRTSTGELFF. The chain has TRBV20-1 and TRBJ2-2, with unresolved D. With 5 bases removed from V and 4 bases from J, the gap between germline ends came to 20 bases. The CDR3 sequence is 16 residues long. Germline assignment: CDR1 DFQATT and CDR2 SNEGSKA (reference sequence).

This clonotype was seen a handful of times. V gene TRBV5-1 combines with J gene TRBJ2-2; no firm D call. The CDR3 extends over 13 amino acids. Germline loops: CDR1 SGHRS, CDR2 YFSETQ. Trimming removed 4 bases at V and 2 bases at J, with 6 bases between. The CDR3 sequence is CASSMSNTGELFF. CDR3 DNA sequence: TGCGCCAGCAGCATGAGTAACACCGGGGAGCTGTTTTTT.

CDR3 region: CASSGTGRSTDTQYF. The DNA for the CDR3 is TGTGCCAGCAGCGGGACAGGTCGTAGCACAGATACGCAGTATTTT. This chain links TRBV9 with TRBJ2-3, with 7 bases lining up with TRBD1. Germline V gene sequence: CDR1 SGDLS, CDR2 YYNGEE. Losses at the gene ends were 3 bases for V and 0 bases for J; bases not matched to a gene: 4. This CDR3 is 15 amino acids long.

The V call is TRBV29-1, the J call TRBJ1-2; 10 bases are a match to TRBD1. Per the germline V gene, CDR1 is SQVTM and CDR2 is ANQGSEA. This CDR3 region has 13 residues. V dropped 6 bases and J dropped 8; count of bases not matched to a gene: 9. In DNA form, the CDR3 reads TGCAGCGTAACCCGGGACAGGGGAGGCGGCTACACCTTC. This translates into CSVTRDRGGGYTF.

V and J are TRBV30 and TRBJ1-3; the D is unclear. This CDR3 is built from 15 residues. From germline, CDR1 is GTSNPN and CDR2 SVGIG (reference sequence). Trimming stripped 0 bases from V and 3 bases from J, with 12 bases between. The CDR3 sequence: CAWSVGMEIGNTIYF. CDR3 DNA sequence: TGTGCCTGGAGTGTAGGGATGGAGATTGGAAACACCATATATTTT.

The genes are TRBV20-1 and TRBJ1-2, with D perhaps TRBD1 (6 bases). Deletions cut 5 bases from V and 5 bases from J, with 30 bases between. The CDR3 sequence is 18 residues long. Germline V gene lookup returns CDR1 DFQATT and CDR2 SNEGSKA (reference sequence). CDR3 coding DNA: TGCAGTGCTCCTCTATCCGTGTCCAGAAAGGGGGATCTATATGGCTACACCTTC. As protein: CSAPLSVSRKGDLYGYTF.

V and J are TRBV27 and TRBJ2-1; 9 positions match TRBD1. CDR1 is MNHEY and CDR2 is SMNVEV in the germline V gene (reference sequence). The CDR3 is 14 residues long. V was pared by 3 bases and J by 4 bases, with 1 base of the junction left unmatched. The CDR3 DNA reads as TGTGCCAGCAGTTTCGGGACAGGGTACAATGAGCAGTTCTTC. This sequence encodes CASSFGTGYNEQFF.

The V gene is TRBV28, the J gene TRBJ2-7; no clear D. Trimming removed 8 bases from V and 3 bases from J, with 5 bases in between. CDR1 MDHEN and CDR2 SYDVKM come from the germline V gene. The CDR3 contains 10 residues. The CDR3 reads CASVDYEQYF. The CDR3 DNA reads as TGTGCCAGCGTCGACTACGAGCAGTACTTC.

This rearrangement joins TRBV4-1 to TRBJ1-5; TRBD1 agrees at 8 bases. V lost 0 bases to trimming and J lost 11 bases; unmatched junction nucleotides: 9. CDR1 is MGHRA, CDR2 YSYEKL, per germline. The length of the CDR3 is 15 residues. CDR3 in amino acids: CASSQDRQGAGSQHF. The CDR3 DNA reads as TGCGCCAGCAGCCAAGATAGGCAGGGGGCCGGGTCCCAGCATTTT.

The rearrangement joins TRBV7-2 to TRBJ1-5; D is unresolved. Trimming took 5 bases from V and 5 from J, leaving 10 bases between them. Germline V gene lookup returns CDR1 SGHTA and CDR2 FQGNSA. This CDR3 is built from 13 residues. CDR3 protein: CASSPTFDQPQHF. The CDR3, as DNA: TGTGCCAGCAGCCCAACCTTTGATCAGCCCCAGCATTTT.

This chain uses TRBV5-1 with TRBJ2-2; D gene uncertain. The V gene's germline CDR1 is SGHRS and CDR2 YFSETQ. The CDR3 contains 12 residues. Deletions cut 1 base from V and 2 bases from J, with 0 bases between. The CDR3 DNA reads as TGCGCCAGCAGCTTGAACACCGGGGAGCTGTTTTTT. Amino acid sequence: CASSLNTGELFF.

The chain uses TRBV7-3 and TRBJ2-5; D might be TRBD2 (5 bases). The V end lost 0 bases, the J end lost 7 bases, and 9 bases lay between the germline ends. The CDR3 has 13 amino acids. The germline gives CDR1 SGHTA, CDR2 FQGTGA. CDR3 DNA: TGTGCCAGCAGCTTAACGGGAGAGGGGACCCAGTACTTC. It specifies CASSLTGEGTQYF.

V gene TRBV6-5 combines with J gene TRBJ1-4, with 7 bases that match TRBD1. Trimming at V came to 1 base and at J to 0 bases, leaving 5 bases not matched to a gene. Germline V gives CDR1 MNHEY, CDR2 SVGAGI. The CDR3 runs to 17 residues. In DNA, the CDR3 is TGTGCCAGCAGTTACTTTCAGGGGGGCGCAACTAATGAAAAACTGTTTTTT. It is translated as CASSYFQGGATNEKLFF.